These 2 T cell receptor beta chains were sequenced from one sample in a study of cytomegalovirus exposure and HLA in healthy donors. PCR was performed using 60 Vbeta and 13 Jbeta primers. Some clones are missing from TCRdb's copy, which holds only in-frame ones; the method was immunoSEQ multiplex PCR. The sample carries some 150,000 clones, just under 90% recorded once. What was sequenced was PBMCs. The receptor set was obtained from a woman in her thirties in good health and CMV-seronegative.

CDR3 loop: CASSEVALGELFF. The CDR3 bases are TGTGCCAGCAGTGAAGTGGCCCTCGGGGAGCTGTTTTTT. The chain is built from TRBV6-1 and TRBJ2-2, with D hard to call. CDR3 size: 13 residues. Trimming took off 1 base at V and 7 bases at J, with 7 bases between the two ends. Germline CDR1 reads MNHNS; CDR2 reads SASEGT.

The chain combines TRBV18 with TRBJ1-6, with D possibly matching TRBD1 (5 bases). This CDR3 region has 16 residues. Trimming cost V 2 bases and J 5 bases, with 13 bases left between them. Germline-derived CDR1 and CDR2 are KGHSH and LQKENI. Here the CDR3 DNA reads TGTGCCAGCTCACCAACATCAGGGCTCGATAATTCACCCCTCCACTTT. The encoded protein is CASSPTSGLDNSPLHF.